This TCR beta chain was recorded in a study of shared clonotypes between healthy human individuals. For the study at large: Aged 18 to 49, the donors were a couple of women and a few men.

The V and J ends lost 3 bases and 2 bases, in that order; junction bases with no gene match: 5. CDR1 is SGDLS and CDR2 is YYNGEE in the germline V gene. The length of the CDR3 is 15 residues. The protocol was immunoSEQ multiplex PCR, while the TCRdb copy is restricted to in-frame clones and leaves out a portion. The sample holds about 980,000 clones, about three quarters seen once. Overall study results and limits: Owing to a small donor count, the genetic and exposure-history diversity represented was limited. The naive CD4 repertoires of several donors were compared, and around 5.1% of clonotypes were shared.

With respect to this clone: Its antigen is currently unknown. Other DNA sequences from this sample encode an identical CDR3 as well.

V gene TRBV9 combines with J gene TRBJ2-3; 8 bases line up with TRBD2. Source material: memory CD4+ T cells sorted from blood. As to subset: CD45RA-negative fraction. The clonotype originates from a man between 18 and 29 years old in good health. CDR3 nucleotides: TGTGCCAGCAGCGCACTAGCGGACCTCACAGATACGCAGTATTTT. This gives the protein CASSALADLTDTQYF.